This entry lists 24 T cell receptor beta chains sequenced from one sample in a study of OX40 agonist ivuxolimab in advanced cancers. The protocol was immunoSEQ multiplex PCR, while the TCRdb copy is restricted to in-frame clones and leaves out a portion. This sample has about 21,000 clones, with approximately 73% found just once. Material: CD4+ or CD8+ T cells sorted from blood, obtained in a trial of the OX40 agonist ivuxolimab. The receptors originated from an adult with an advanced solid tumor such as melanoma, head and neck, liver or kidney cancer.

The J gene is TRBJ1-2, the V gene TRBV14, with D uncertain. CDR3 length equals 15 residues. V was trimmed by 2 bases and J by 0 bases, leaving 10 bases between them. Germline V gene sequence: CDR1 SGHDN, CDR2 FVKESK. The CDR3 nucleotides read TGTGCCAGCAGCCAATCCGGACGGGCTAACTATGGCTACACCTTC. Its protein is CASSQSGRANYGYTF.

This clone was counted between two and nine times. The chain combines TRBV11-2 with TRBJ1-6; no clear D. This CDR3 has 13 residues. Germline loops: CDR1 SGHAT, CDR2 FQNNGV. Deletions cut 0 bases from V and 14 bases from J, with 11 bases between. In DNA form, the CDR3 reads TGTGCCAGCAGCTTAGACAGCCTTACGGCCCTCCACTTT. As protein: CASSLDSLTALHF.

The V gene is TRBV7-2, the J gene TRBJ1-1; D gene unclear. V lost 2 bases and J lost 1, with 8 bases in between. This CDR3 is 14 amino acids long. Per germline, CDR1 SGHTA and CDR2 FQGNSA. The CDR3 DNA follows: TGTGCCAGCAGCTTAAGTTCAGCGAACACTGAAGCTTTCTTT. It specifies CASSLSSANTEAFF.

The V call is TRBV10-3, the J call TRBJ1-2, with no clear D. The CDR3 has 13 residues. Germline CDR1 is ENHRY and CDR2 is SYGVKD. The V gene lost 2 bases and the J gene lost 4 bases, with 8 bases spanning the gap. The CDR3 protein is CAISEGPSYGYTF. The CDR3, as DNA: TGTGCCATCAGTGAGGGACCTTCCTATGGCTACACCTTC.

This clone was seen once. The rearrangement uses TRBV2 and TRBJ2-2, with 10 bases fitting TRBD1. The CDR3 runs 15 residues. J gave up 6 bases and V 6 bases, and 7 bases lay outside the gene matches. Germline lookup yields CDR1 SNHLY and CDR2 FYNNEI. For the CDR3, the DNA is TGTGCCAGCAGGGCACGGGGACAGGGGTCCGGGGAGCTGTTTTTT. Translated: CASRARGQGSGELFF.

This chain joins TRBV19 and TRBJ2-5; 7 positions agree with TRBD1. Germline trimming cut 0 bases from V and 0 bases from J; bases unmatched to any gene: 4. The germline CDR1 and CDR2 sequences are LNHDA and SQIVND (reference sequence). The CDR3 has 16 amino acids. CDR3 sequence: CASSIDGTAYQETQYF. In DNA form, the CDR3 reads TGTGCCAGTAGTATAGATGGGACAGCCTACCAAGAGACCCAGTACTTC.

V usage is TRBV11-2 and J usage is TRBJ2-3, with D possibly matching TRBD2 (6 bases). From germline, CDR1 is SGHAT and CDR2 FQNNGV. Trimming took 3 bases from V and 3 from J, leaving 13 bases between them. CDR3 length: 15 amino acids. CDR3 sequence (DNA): TGTGCCAGCAGCTTCTGGCGGGGAGTAACAGATACGCAGTATTTT. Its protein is CASSFWRGVTDTQYF.

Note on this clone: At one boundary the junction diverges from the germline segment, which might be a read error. CDR3 residues: CASTLRSGANVLTF. The CDR3 region has the DNA TGTGCCAGCACCTTGAGGTCTGGGGCCAACGTCCTGACTTTC. The genes are TRBV5-6 and TRBJ2-6, with D unclear. The germline CDR1 and CDR2 sequences are SGHDT and YYEEEE. There are 14 residues in the CDR3.

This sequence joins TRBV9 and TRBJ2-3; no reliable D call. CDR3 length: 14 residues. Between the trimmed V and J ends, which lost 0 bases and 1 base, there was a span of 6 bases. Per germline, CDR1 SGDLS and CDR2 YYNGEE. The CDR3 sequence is CASSVDQGTDTQYF. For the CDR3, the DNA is TGTGCCAGCAGCGTAGATCAGGGCACAGATACGCAGTATTTT.

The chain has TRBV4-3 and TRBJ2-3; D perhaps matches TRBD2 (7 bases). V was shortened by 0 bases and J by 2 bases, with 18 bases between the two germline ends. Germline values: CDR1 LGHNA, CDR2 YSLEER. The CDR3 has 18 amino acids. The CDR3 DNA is TGCGCCAGCAGCCAAGAGGACTGGGGGCGGGGGCCCACAGATACGCAGTATTTT. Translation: CASSQEDWGRGPTDTQYF.

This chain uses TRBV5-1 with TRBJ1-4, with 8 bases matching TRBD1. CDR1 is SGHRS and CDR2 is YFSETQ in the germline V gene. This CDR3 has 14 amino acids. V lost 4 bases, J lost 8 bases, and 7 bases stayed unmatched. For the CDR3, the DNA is TGCGCCAGCAGCCCCGGGACAGGCGGAGAAAAACTGTTTTTT. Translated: CASSPGTGGEKLFF. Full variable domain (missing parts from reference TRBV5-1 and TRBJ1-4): KAGVTQTPRYLIKTRGQQVTLSCSPISGHRSVSWYQQTPGQGLQFLFEYFSETQRNKGNFPGRFSGRQFSNSRSEMNVSTLELGDSALYLCASSPGTGGEKLFFGSGTQLSVL.

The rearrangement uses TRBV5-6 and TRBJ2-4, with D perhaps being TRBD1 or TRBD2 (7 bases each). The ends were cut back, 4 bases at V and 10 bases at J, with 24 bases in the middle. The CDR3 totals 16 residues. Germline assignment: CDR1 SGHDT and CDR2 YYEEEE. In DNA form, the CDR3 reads TGTGCCAGCAGCGGGTGGGAGGGGGCTCTTACCCCTATTCAGTACTTC. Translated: CASSGWEGALTPIQYF.

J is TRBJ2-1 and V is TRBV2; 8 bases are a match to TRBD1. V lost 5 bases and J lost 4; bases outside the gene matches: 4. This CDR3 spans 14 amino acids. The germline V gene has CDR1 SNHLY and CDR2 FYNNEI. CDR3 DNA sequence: TGTGCCAGCAGTCCTCGGACAGGGTACAATGAGCAGTTCTTC. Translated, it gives CASSPRTGYNEQFF.

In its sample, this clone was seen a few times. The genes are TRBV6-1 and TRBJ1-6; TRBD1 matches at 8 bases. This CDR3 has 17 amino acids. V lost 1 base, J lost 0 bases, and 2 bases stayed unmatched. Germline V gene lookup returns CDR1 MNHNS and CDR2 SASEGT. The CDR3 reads CASSEDRGSSYNSPLHF. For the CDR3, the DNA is TGTGCCAGCAGTGAAGACAGGGGGAGCTCCTATAATTCACCCCTCCACTTT.

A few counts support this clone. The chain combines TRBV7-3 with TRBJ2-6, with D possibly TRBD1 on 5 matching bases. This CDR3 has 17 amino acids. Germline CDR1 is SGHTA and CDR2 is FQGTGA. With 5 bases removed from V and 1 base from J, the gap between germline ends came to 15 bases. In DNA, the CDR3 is TGTGCCAGCAGCCCCCGACAGAGTTCTTCTGGGGCCAACGTCCTGACTTTC. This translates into CASSPRQSSSGANVLTF.

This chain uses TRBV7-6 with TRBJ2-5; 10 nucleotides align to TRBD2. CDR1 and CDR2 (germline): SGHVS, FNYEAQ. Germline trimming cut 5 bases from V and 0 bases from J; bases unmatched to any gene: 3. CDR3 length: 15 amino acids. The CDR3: CASSKAGGNQETQYF. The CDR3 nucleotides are TGTGCCAGCAGCAAAGCGGGGGGGAACCAAGAGACCCAGTACTTC.

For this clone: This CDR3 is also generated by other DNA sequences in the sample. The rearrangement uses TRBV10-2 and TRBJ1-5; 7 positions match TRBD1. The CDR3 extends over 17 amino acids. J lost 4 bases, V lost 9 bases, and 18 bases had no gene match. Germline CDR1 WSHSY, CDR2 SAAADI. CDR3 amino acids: CASGPGEGQQRNQPQHF. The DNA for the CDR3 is TGCGCCAGTGGACCGGGGGAGGGACAGCAAAGAAATCAGCCCCAGCATTTT.

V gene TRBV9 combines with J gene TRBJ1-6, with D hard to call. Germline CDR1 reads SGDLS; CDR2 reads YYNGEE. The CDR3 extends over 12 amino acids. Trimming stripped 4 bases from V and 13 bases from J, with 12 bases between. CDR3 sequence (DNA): TGTGCCAGCAGCCGAGACGGCGGGCCCCTCCACTTT. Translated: CASSRDGGPLHF.

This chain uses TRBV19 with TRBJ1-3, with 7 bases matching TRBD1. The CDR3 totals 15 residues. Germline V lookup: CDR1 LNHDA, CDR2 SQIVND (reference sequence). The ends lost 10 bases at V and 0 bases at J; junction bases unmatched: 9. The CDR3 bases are TGTGCCACCAATCGAGGGGGCGCCTCTGGAAACACCATATATTTT. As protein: CATNRGGASGNTIYF.

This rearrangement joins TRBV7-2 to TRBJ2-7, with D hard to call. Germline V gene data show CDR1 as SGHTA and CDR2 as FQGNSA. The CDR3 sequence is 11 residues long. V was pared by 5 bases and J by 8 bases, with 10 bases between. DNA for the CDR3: TGTGCCAGCAGCATAGGGTACCAGCAGTACTTC. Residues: CASSIGYQQYF.

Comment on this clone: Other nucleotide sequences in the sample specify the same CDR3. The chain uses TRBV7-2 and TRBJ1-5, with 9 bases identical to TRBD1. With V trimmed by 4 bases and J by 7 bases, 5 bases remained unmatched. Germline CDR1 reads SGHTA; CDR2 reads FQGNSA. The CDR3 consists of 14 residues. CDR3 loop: CASSSGQGSQPQHF. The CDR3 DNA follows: TGTGCCAGCAGCTCCGGACAGGGGAGCCAGCCCCAGCATTTT.

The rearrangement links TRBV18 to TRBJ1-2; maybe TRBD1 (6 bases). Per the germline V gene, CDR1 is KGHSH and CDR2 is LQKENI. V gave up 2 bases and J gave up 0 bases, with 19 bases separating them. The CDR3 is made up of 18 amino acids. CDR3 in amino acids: CASSPYPPDRGANYGYTF. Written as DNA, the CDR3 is TGTGCCAGCTCACCATACCCTCCGGACAGAGGAGCTAACTATGGCTACACCTTC.

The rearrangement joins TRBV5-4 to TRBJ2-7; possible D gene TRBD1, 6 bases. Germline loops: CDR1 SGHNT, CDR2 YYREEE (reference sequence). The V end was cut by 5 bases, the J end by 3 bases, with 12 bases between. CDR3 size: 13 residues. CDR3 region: CASRSRDNYEQYF. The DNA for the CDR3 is TGTGCCAGCAGATCCCGGGACAACTACGAGCAGTACTTC. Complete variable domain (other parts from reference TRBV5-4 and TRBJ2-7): ETGVTQSPTHLIKTRGQQVTLRCSSQSGHNTVSWYQQALGQGPQFIFQYYREEENGRGNFPPRFSGLQFPNYSSELNVNALELDDSALYLCASRSRDNYEQYFGPGTRLTVT.

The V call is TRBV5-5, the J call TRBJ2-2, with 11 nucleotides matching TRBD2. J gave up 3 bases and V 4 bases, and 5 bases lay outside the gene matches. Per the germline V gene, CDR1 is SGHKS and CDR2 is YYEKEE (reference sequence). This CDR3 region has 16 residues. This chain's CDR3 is CASSPLAGGYTGELFF. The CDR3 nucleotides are TGTGCCAGCAGCCCCCTAGCGGGGGGATACACCGGGGAGCTGTTTTTT.